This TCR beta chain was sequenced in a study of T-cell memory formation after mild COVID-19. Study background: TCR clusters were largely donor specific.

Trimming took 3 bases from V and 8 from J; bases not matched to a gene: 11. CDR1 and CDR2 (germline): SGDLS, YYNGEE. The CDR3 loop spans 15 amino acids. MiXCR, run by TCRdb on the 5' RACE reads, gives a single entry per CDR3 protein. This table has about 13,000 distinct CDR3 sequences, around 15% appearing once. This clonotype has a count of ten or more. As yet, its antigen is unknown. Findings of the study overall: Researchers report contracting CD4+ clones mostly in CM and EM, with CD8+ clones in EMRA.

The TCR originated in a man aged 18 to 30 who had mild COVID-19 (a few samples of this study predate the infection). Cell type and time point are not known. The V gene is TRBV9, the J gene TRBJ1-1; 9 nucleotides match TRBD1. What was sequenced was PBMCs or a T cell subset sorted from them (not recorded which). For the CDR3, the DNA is TGTGCCAGCAGCGAACCCCCCGGGACAGGGTCGGAAGCTTTCTTT. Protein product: CASSEPPGTGSEAFF.